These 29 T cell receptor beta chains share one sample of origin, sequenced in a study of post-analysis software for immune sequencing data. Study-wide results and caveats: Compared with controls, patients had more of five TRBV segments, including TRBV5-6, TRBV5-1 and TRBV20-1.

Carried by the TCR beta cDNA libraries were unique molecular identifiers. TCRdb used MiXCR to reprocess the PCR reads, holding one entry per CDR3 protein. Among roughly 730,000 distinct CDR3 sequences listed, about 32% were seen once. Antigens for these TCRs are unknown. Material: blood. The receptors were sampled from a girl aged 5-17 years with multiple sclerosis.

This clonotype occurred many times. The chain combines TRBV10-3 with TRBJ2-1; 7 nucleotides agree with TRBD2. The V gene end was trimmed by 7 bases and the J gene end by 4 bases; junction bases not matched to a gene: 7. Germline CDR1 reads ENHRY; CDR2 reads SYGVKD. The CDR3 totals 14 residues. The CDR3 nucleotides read TGTGCCATCACCCGGGCTAGCGGATACAATGAGCAGTTCTTC. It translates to CAITRASGYNEQFF.

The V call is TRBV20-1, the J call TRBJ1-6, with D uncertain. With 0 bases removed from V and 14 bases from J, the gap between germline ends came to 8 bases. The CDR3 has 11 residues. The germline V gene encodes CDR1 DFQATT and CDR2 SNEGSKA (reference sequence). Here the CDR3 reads CSARDEGALHF. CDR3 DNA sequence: TGCAGTGCTAGAGATGAGGGCGCCCTCCACTTT.

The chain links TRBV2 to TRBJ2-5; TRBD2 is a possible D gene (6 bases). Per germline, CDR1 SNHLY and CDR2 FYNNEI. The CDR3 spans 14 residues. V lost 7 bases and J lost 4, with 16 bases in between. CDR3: CASTGGVGRETQYF. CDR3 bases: TGTGCCAGCACTGGCGGGGTCGGAAGAGAGACCCAGTACTTC.

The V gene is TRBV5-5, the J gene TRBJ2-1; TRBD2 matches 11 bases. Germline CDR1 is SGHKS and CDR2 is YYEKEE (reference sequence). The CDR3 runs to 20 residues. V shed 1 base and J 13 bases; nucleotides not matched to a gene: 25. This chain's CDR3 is CASSLIATSGRVAPRETQFF. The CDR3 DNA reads TGTGCCAGCAGCTTGATTGCTACTAGCGGGAGAGTGGCGCCTAGAGAGACCCAGTTCTTC.

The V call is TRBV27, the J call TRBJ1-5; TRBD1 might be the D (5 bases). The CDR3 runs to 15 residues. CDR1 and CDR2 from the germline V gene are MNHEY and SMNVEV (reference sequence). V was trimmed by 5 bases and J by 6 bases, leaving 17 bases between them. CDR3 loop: CASSPLPQGFQPQHF. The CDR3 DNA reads TGTGCCAGCAGTCCCCTTCCCCAGGGATTTCAGCCCCAGCATTTT.

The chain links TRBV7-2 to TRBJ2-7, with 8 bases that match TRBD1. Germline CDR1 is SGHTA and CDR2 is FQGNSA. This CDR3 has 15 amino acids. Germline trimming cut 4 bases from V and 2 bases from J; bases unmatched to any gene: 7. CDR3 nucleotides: TGTGCCAGCAGCTCCTACCAGGGGGCAACCTACGAGCAGTACTTC. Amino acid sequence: CASSSYQGATYEQYF.

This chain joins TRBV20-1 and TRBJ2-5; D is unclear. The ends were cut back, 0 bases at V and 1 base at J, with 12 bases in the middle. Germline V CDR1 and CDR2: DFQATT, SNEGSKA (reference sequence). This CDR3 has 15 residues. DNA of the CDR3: TGCAGTGCTAGAGATCTATTAGGTCCCCAAGAGACCCAGTACTTC. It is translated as CSARDLLGPQETQYF.

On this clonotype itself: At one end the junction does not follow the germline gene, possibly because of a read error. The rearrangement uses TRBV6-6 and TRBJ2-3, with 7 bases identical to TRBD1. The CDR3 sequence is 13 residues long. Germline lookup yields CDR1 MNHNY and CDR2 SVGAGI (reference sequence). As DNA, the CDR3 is TGTGCCAGCAACGACAGGGCCACAGGTACGCAGTATTTT. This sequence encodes CASNDRATGTQYF.

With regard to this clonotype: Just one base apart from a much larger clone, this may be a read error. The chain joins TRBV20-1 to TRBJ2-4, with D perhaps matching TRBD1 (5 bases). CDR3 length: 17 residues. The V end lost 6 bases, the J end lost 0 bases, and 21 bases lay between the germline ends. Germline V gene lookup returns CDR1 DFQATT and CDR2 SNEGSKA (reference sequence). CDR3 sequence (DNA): TGCAGTGCCCTTGGACATCACCCTGTATTAGCCAAAAACATTCAGTACTTC. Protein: CSALGHHPVLAKNIQYF.

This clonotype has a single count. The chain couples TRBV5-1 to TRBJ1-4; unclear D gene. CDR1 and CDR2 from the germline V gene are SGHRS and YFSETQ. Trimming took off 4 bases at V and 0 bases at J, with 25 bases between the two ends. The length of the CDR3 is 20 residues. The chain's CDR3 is CASSPGLWPLNPTTNEKLFF. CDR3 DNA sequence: TGCGCCAGCAGCCCCGGTTTGTGGCCCCTAAACCCAACAACTAATGAAAAACTGTTTTTT.

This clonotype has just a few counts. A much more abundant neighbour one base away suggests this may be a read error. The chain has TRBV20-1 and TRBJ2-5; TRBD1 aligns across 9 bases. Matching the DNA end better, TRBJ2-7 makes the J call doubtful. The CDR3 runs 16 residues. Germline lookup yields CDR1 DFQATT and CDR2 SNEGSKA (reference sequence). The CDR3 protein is CSARDPRTGDYPEQYF. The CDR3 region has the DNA TGCAGTGCTAGAGATCCCCGGACAGGGGATTACCCCGAGCAGTACTTC.

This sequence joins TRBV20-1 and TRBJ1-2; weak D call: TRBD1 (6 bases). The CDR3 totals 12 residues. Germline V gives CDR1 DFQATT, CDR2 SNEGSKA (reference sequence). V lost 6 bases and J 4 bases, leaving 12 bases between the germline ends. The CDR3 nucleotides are TGCAGTGCAGCAACAGGGATCTATGGCTACACCTTC. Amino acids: CSAATGIYGYTF.

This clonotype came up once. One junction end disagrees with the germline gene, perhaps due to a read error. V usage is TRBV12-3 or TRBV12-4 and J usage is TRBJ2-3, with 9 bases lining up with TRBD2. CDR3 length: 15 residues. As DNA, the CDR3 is TGTGCCAGCAGTAGGACTAGCGATAGCACAGATGCGCAGTATTTT. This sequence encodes CASSRTSDSTDAQYF.

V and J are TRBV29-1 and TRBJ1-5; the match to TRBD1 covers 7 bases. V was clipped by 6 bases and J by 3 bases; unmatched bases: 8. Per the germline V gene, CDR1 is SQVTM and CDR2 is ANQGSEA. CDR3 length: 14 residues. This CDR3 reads CSVATGSPNQPQHF. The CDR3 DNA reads TGCAGCGTAGCGACAGGGTCCCCCAATCAGCCCCAGCATTTT.

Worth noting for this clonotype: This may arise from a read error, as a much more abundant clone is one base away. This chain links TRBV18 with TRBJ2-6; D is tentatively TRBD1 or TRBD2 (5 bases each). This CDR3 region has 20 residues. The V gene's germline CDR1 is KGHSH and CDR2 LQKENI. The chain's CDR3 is CASSPTGPGVTVSGANVRTF. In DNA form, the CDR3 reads TGTGCCAGCTCACCAACGGGACCTGGGGTAACAGTGTCTGGGGCCAACGTCCGGACTTTC.

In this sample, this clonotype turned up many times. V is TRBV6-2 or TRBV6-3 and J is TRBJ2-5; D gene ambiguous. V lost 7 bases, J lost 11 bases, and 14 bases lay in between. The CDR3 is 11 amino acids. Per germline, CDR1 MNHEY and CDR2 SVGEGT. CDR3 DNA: TGTGCCAGCACCCAAGGCCTGGAGCAGTACTTC. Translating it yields CASTQGLEQYF.

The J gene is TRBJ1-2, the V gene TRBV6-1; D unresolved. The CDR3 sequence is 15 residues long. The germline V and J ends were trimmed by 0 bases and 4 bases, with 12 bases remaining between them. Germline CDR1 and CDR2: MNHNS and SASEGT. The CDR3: CASSEAVGGSYGYTF. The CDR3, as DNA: TGTGCCAGCAGTGAAGCGGTAGGAGGGAGCTATGGCTACACCTTC.

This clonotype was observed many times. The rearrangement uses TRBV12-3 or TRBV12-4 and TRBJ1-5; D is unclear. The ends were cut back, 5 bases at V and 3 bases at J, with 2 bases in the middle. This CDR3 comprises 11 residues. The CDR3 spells CASSLNQPQHF. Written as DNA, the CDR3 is TGTGCCAGCAGTCTCAATCAGCCCCAGCATTTT.

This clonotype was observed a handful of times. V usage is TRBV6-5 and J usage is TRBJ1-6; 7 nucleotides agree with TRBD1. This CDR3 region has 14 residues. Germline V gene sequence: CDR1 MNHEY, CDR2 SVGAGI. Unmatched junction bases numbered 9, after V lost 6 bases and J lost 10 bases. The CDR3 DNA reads TGTGCCAGCAGCCGAAAGACAGGGATCTCACCCCTCCACTTT. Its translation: CASSRKTGISPLHF.

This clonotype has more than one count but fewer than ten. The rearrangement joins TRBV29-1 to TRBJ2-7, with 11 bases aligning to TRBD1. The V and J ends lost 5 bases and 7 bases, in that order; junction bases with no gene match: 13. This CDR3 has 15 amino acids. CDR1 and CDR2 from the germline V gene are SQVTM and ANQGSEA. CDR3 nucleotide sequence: TGCAGCGTTCACCGTGGACAGGGGGCTGGGGGTGAGCAGTACTTC. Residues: CSVHRGQGAGGEQYF.

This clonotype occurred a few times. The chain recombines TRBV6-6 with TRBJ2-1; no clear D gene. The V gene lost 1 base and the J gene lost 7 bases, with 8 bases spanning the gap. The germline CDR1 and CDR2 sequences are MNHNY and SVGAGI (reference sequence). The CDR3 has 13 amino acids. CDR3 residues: CASSYYGLNEQFF. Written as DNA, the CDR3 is TGTGCCAGCAGTTACTACGGGTTGAATGAGCAGTTCTTC.

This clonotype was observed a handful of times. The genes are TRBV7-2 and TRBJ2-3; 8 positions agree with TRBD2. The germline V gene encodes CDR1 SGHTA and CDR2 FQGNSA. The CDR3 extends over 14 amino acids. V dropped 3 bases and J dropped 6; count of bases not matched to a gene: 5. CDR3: CASSFGGRRDTQYF. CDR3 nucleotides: TGTGCCAGCAGCTTTGGCGGGAGGCGTGATACGCAGTATTTT.

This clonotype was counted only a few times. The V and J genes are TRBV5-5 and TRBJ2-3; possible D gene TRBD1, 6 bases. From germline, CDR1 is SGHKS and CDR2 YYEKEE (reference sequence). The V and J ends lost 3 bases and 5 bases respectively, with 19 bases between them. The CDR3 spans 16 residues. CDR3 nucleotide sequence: TGTGCCAGCAGCTCGGGGCGGGCAGGGGCGGAAGATACGCAGTATTTT. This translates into CASSSGRAGAEDTQYF. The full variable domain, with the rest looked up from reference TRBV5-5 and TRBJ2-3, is DAGVTQSPTHLIKTRGQQVTLRCSPISGHKSVSWYQQVLGQGPQFIFQYYEKEERGRGNFPDRFSARQFPNYSSELNVNALLLGDSALYLCASSSGRAGAEDTQYFGPGTRLTVL.

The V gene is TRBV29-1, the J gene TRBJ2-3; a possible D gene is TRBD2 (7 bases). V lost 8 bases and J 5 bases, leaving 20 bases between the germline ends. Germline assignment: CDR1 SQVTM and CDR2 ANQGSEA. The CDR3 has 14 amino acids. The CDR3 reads CSSLKGGAGDTQYF. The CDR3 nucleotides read TGCAGCTCTTTGAAGGGGGGGGCGGGAGATACGCAGTATTTT.

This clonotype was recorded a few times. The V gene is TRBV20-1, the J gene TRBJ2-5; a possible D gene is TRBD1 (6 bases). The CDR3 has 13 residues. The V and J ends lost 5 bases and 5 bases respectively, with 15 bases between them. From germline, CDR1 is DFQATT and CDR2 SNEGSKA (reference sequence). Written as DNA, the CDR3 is TGCAGTGCTCTAATAGGGGGTCCGGAGACCCAGTACTTC. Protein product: CSALIGGPETQYF.

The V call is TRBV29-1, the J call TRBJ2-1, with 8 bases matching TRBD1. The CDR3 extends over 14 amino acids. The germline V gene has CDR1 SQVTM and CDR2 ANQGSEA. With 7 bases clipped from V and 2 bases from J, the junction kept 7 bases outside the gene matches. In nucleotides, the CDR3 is TGCAGCGGGGCAGGGGGCGCGCCCTACAATGAGCAGTTCTTC. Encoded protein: CSGAGGAPYNEQFF.

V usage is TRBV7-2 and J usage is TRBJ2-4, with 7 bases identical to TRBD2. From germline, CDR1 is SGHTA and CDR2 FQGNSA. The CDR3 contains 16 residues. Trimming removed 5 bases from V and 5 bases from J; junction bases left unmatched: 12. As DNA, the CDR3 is TGTGCCAGCAGCCTCCGACTAGCTCCTCGAGAAAACATTCAGTACTTC. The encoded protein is CASSLRLAPRENIQYF.

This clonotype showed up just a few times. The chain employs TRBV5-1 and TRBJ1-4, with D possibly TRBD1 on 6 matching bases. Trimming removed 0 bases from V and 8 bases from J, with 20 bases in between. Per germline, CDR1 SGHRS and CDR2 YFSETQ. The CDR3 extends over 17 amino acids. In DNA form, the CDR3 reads TGCGCCAGCAGCTTGGCACAGGGTTTCGGGTTACGGGAAAAACTGTTTTTT. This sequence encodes CASSLAQGFGLREKLFF.

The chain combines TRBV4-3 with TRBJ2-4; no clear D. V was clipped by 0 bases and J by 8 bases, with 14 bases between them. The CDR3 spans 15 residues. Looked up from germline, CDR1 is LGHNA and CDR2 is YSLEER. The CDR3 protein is CASSQDKGPGHIQYF. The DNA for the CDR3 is TGCGCCAGCAGCCAAGACAAGGGCCCTGGGCACATTCAGTACTTC.